A single sample gave rise to the 2 T cell receptor beta chains below, sequenced in a study of blood T cell repertoires in COVID-19. Method: immunoSEQ multiplex PCR; TCRdb's copy keeps in-frame clones and lacks some. The sample contains about 330,000 clones, roughly nine tenths of which appear only once. The sample consisted of PBMCs or T cells enriched from blood (not recorded which). The receptors derive from a woman aged 30 to 39 who had recovered from COVID-19.

The rearrangement links TRBV18 to TRBJ2-7; tentatively, D is TRBD2 (5 bases). Germline values: CDR1 KGHSH, CDR2 LQKENI. V lost 1 base and J lost 1, with 14 bases in between. The CDR3 spans 16 residues. In DNA, the CDR3 is TGTGCCAGCTCACCACGGATCGGGGTAACTTCCTACGAGCAGTACTTC. Amino acid sequence: CASSPRIGVTSYEQYF.

The table lists this clone with a few counts. The chain couples TRBV19 to TRBJ1-1; the D gene is possibly TRBD1 (5 bases). Deletions cut 3 bases from V and 5 bases from J, with 16 bases between. CDR1 is LNHDA, CDR2 SQIVND, per germline (reference sequence). The CDR3 runs 15 residues. The CDR3 is CASSILSGYRTEAFF. CDR3 coding DNA: TGTGCCAGTAGTATTCTCTCAGGGTATCGGACTGAAGCTTTCTTT.